The clone carrying this T cell receptor beta chain was counted between two and nine times. The entry originates in a study of cytomegalovirus exposure and HLA in healthy donors. This CDR3 is built from 18 residues. V was clipped by 5 bases and J by 3 bases; unmatched bases: 16. CDR1 is SEHNR and CDR2 is FQNEAQ in the germline V gene (reference sequence). 60 Vbeta and 13 Jbeta primers were used in PCR. Method: immunoSEQ multiplex PCR; TCRdb's copy keeps in-frame clones and lacks some. The sample lists around 150,000 clones; 70% to 80% were seen once. The chain employs TRBV7-9 and TRBJ2-7, with 10 bases matching TRBD1. Sample: PBMCs. This sequence was found in a human donor in good health. The CDR3 reads CASSPRDRGVGDYYEQYF. The CDR3 DNA sequence: TGTGCCAGCAGCCCCCGGGACAGGGGTGTTGGGGACTACTACGAGCAGTACTTC.